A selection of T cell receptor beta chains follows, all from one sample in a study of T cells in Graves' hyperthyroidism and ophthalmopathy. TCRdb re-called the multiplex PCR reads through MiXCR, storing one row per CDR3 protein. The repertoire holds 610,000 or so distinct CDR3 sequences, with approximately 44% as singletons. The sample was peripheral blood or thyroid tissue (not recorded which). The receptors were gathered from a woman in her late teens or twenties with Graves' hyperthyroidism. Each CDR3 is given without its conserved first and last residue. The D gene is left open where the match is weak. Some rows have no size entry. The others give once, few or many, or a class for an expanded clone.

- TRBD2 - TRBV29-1 SVAGLVGGEQF
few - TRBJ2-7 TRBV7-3 ASSLES
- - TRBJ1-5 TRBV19 ASSIKGQAKTQH
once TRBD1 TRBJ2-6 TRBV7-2 ASTRDRAGANVLT
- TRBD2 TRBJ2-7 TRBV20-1 SAPSSGRGSYEQY
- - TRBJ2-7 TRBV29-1 SHEQRTSAYEQY
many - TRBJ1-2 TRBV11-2 ASSLVTASGYGYT
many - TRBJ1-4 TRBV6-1 ASSETVNEKLF
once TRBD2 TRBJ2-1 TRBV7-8 ASSPNPSGSYNEQF
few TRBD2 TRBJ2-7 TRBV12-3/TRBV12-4 ASSTILTPGLVPSYEQY
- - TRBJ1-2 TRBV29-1 SPGQTNYGYT
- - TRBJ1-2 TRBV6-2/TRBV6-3 ASEAGGAIRGYT
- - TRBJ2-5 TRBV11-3 ASSLGGEWWETQY
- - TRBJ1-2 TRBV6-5 ASSYSVKAGNYGYT
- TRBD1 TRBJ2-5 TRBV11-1 ASSGQGNQPQY
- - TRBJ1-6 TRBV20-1 SARPDSNSPLH
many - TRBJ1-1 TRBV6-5 ASTDPGTPMNTEAF
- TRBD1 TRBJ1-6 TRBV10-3 AIRDRGGSSPLN
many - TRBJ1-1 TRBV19 ASSIGPGGTEAF
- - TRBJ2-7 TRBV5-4 ASSLFPQPGLRRYEQY
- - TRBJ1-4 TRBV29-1 SVESGREKLF
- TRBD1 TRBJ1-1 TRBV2 ASSSTGTGGEAF
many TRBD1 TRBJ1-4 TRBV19 ASSARQGDEKLF
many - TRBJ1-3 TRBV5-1 ASSPGSGYSGNTIY
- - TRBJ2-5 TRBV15 ATSRYDGFQETQY
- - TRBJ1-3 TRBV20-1 SARDLQGGNTIY
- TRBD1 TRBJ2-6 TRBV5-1 ASSLAGTGAGANVPT
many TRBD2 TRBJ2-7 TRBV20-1 SARDLGASGEQY
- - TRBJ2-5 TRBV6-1 ASSQAGDETQH
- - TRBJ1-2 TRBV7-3 ASSQEGDYGYT
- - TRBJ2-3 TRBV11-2 ASSHMTDTQY
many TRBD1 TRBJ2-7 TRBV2 ASSAGTVSYEQY
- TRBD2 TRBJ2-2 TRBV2 ASSERSSGNTRELF
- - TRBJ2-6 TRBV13 ARDGFSGANVLT
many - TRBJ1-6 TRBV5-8 ASSLAREGNSPLH
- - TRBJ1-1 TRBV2 ASSGGETEAF
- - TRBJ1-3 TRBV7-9 ASGHKDVRSGNTIY
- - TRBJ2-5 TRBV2 ASRIQRETQY
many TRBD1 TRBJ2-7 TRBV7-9 ASSLDAGQGYEQY
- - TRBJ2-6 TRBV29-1 SGDSSGANVLT
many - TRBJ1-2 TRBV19 AIRAWGGYGYT
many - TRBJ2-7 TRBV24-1 ATSPDSYEQY
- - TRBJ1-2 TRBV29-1 SVRVDGYT
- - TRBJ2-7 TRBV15 ATSREWAGEQY
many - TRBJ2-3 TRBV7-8 ASSIYLLASSTDTQY
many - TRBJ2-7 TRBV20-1 SAPAWGARSYEQY
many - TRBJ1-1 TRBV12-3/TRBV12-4 ASILGSMNTEAF
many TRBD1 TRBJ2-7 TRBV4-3 ASRVGQGAYEQY
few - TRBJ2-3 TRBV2 ASRGGSTDTQY
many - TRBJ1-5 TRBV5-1 ASSLASGGNQPQH
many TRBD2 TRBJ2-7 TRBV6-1 ASTLSGRDNEQY
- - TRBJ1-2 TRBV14 ASSQDWENHYGYT
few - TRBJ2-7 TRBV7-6 ASSVGTRAYEQY
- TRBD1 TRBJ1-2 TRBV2 ASSEVGRQGIGYT